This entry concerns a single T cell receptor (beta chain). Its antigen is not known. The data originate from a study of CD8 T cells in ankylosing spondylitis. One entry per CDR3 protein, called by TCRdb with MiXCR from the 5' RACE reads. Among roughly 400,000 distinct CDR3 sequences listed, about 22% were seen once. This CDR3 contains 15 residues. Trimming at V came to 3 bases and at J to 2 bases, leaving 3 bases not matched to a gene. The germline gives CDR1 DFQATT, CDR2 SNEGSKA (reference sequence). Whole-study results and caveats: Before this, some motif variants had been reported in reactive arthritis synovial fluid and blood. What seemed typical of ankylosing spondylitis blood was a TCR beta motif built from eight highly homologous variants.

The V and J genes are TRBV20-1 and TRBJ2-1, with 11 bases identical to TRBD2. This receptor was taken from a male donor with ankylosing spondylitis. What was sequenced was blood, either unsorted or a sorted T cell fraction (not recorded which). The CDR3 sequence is CSARATSGTYNEQFF. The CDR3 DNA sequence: TGCAGTGCTAGGGCGACTAGCGGGACCTACAATGAGCAGTTCTTC.